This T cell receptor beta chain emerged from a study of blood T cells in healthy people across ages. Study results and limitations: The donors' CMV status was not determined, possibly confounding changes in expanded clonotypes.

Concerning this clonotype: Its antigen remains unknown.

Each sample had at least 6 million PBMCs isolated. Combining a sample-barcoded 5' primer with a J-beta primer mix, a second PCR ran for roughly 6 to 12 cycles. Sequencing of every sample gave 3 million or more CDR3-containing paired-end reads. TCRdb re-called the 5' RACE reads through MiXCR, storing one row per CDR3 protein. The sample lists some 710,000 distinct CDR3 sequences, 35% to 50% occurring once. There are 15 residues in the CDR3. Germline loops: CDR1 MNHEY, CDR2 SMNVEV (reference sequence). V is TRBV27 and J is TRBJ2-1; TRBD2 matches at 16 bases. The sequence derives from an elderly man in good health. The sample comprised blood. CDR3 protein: CAGLAGGPGYNEQFF. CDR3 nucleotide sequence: TGTGCGGGACTAGCGGGAGGGCCAGGGTACAATGAGCAGTTCTTC.